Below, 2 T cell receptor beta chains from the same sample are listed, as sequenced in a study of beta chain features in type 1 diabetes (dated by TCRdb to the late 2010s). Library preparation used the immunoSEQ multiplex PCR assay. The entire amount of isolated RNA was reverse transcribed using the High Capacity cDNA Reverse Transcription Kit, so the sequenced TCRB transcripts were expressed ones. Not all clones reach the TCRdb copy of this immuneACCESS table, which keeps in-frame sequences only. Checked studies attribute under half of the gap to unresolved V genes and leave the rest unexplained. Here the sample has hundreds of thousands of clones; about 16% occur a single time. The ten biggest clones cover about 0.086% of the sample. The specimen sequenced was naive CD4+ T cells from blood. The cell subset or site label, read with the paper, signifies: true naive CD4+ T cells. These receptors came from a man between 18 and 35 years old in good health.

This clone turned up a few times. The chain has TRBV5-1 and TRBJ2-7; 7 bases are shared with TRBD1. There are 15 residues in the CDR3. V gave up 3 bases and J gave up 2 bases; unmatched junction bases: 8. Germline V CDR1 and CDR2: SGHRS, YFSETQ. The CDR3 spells CASSSRGQETYEQYF. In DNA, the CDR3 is TGCGCCAGCAGCTCAAGAGGACAGGAGACCTACGAGCAGTACTTC.

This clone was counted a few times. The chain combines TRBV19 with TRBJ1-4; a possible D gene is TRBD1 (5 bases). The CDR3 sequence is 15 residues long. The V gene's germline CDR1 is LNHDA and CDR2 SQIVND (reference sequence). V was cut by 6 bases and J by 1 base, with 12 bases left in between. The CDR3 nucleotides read TGTGCCAGTAGACTTCGCCAGGGAACTAATGAAAAACTGTTTTTT. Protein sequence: CASRLRQGTNEKLFF.